This TCR beta chain was sequenced for a study of blood T cell repertoires in COVID-19. The data were produced by immunoSEQ multiplex PCR, yet TCRdb's version contains in-frame clones alone and is incomplete. The sample shows 110,000 to 150,000 clones, roughly 89% of them seen only once. Trimming took 4 bases from V and 1 from J; bases not matched to a gene: 9. This CDR3 has 17 amino acids. Germline V lookup: CDR1 MDHEN, CDR2 SYDVKM. The rearrangement uses TRBV28 and TRBJ2-1; 8 bases are shared with TRBD2. Sequenced sample: PBMCs or T cells enriched from blood (not recorded which). The TCR sequence derives from a man aged 50-59 years who had recovered from COVID-19. CDR3 DNA sequence: TGTGCCAGCAGTTGGGGGGGAGCGGGAGTTTCCTACAATGAGCAGTTCTTC. It is translated as CASSWGGAGVSYNEQFF.